The source of this TCR beta chain is a study of OX40 agonist ivuxolimab in advanced cancers. Overall study findings and caveats: With doses of 0.1 to 3.0 mg/kg, CD4+ and CD8+ blood T cells had undergone clonal expansion by week 6.

In the case of this clone: No antigen is known for it.

Germline V gene data show CDR1 as LNHDA and CDR2 as SQIVND (reference sequence). After removal of 6 bases from V and 5 bases from J, the junction contained 6 bases not matched to a gene. CDR3 length: 14 residues. Produced via immunoSEQ multiplex PCR; TCRdb's table is partial and in-frame only. Altogether 49,000 or so clones are present, roughly 90% being singletons, with the ten largest covering 10% to 15%. This receptor was identified in an adult with an advanced solid tumor such as melanoma, head and neck, liver or kidney cancer. The gene calls are TRBV19 and TRBJ2-7; 11 bases map to TRBD2. Sequenced material: CD4+ or CD8+ T cells sorted from blood, taken in a trial of the OX40 agonist ivuxolimab. The CDR3: CASRLTSGSDEQYF. In DNA form, the CDR3 reads TGTGCCAGTAGGCTAACTAGCGGGAGCGACGAGCAGTACTTC.